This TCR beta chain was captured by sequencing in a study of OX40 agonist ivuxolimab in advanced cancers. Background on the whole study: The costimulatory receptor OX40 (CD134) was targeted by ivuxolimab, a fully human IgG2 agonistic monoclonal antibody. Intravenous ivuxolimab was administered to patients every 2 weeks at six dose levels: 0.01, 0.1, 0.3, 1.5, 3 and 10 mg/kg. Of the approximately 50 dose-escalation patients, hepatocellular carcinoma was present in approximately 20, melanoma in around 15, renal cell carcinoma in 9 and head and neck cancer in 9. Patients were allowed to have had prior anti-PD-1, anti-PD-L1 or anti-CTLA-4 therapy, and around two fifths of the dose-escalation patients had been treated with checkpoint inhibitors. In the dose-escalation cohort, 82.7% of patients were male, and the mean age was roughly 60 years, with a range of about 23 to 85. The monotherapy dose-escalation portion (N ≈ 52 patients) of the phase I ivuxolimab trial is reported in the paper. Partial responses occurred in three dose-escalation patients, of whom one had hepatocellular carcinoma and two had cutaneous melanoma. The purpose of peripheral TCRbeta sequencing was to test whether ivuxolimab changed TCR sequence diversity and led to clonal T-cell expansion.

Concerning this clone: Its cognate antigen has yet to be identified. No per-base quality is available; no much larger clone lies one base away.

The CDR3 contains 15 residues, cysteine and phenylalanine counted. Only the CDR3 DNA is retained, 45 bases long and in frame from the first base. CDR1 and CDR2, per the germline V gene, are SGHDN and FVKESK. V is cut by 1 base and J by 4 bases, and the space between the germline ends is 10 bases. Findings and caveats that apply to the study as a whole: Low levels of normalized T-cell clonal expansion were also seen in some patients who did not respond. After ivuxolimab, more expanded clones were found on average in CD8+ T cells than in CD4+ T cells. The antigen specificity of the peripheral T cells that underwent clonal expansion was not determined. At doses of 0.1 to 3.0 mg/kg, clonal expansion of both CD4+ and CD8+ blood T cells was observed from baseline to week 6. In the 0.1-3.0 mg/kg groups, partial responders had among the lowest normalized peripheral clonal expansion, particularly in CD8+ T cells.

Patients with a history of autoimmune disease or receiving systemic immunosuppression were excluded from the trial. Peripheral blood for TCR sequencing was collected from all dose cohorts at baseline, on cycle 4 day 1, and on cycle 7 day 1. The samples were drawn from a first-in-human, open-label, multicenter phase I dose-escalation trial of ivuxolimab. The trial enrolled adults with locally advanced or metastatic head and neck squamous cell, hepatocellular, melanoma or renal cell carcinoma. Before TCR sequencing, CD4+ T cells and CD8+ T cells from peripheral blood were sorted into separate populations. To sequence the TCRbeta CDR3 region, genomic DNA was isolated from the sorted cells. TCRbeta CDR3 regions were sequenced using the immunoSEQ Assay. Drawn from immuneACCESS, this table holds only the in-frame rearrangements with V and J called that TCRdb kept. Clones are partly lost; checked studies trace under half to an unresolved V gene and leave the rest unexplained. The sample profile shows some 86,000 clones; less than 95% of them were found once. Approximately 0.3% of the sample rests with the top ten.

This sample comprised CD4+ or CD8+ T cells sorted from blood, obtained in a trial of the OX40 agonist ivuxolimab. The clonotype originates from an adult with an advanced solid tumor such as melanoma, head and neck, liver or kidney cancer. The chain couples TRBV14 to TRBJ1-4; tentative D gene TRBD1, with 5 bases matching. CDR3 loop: CASSQAQVINEKLFF. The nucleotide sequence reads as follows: TGTGCCAGCAGCCAAGCACAGGTGATTAATGAAAAACTGTTTTTT.